This paragraph reports one T cell receptor (beta chain). Libraries were prepared by immunoSEQ multiplex PCR; TCRdb keeps only in-frame clonotypes and omits some of them. The table shows some 15,000 clones, with just under 95% occurring only once. Trimming cost V 6 bases and J 4 bases, with 13 bases left between them. The CDR3 is made up of 13 amino acids. Germline V CDR1 and CDR2: MNHNY, SVGAGI (reference sequence). Treatment given: randomized to nivolumab then ipilimumab (arm A) or the reverse (arm B). Patients had received no earlier DNA-damaging chemotherapy. Sorted cells were live CD3+CD8+, lacking CD19 and CD56, from PBMCs. This sample is part of a study of sequential checkpoint blockade in melanoma. Across the study: Both treatment sequences were followed by maintenance nivolumab.

The genes are TRBV6-6 and TRBJ2-7, with D possibly matching TRBD2 (6 bases). The sequence came from a human donor with melanoma. The sequencing here drew on CD8+ T cells sorted from blood (inferred from file names), taken from a patient given nivolumab and ipilimumab in sequence. In DNA form, the CDR3 reads TGTGCCAGCAGCCGGATGCGGGGTTACGAGCAGTACTTC. Its protein product is CASSRMRGYEQYF.